These T cell receptor beta chains were read from a single sample in a study of blood T cells in healthy people across ages. TCRdb reanalysed the 5' RACE reads using MiXCR and keeps one entry per CDR3 protein. The repertoire holds 600,000 or so distinct CDR3 sequences, with about 28% as singletons. The specimen sequenced was blood. All receptors derive from a woman older than 75 in good health. The CDR3 runs from the conserved cysteine through the conserved F or W. Not all rows give a size; the values are once, few, many and, for expanded clones, a class.

j_call clone_size v_call cdr3_aa
TRBJ2-1 many TRBV5-5 CASSLVPSGVKNEQFF
TRBJ2-1 many TRBV5-1 CASSLGGGDNEQFF
TRBJ2-1 many TRBV7-2 CASSLRRNEQFF
TRBJ2-1 many TRBV5-1 CASRPNTGTSYEQFF
TRBJ2-2 few TRBV6-5 CASSYSGGVAGELFF
TRBJ2-1 few TRBV10-3 CAISGTQGAGGYNEQFF
TRBJ1-6 . TRBV27 CASSSRRGSYNSPLHF
TRBJ1-6 many TRBV4-2 CASSPPARPAGSPLHF
TRBJ2-3 once TRBV20-1 CSARPAGGADTQYF
TRBJ2-4 many TRBV7-6 CASSLGLAGDIQYF
TRBJ2-7 many TRBV5-5 CASSSWDSSYEQYF
TRBJ2-5 . TRBV20-1 CSASKRMGNEQYF
TRBJ2-1 many TRBV7-2 CASSLGPDPFNEQFF
TRBJ2-1 . TRBV11-2 CASRLTGGERNEQFF
TRBJ2-1 many TRBV2 CASSPTWTGSNEQFF
TRBJ2-5 once TRBV7-2 CASSPSAVRCQETQYF
TRBJ2-1 many TRBV11-1 CASSPGAGGLNDEQFF
TRBJ2-1 many TRBV14 CASSHPGPSYNEQFF
TRBJ2-5 many TRBV30 CAWSPGTSVQETQYF
TRBJ2-5 few TRBV7-3 CASSSTSGSGNEQYF
TRBJ2-6 . TRBV20-1 CSARARGPGANVLTF
TRBJ2-1 many TRBV5-1 CASSPGLAGGQGTKNEQFF
TRBJ2-7 many TRBV20-1 CSALVRGKGYEQYF
TRBJ2-1 many TRBV5-1 CASSSVAGGLVGEQFF
TRBJ2-3 many TRBV7-3 CASSWGGGTDTQYF
TRBJ1-2 . TRBV7-2 CASSLADTTVNGYTF
TRBJ2-5 many TRBV29-1 CSVDGNQETQYF
TRBJ2-1 . TRBV4-1 CASSKQGSGGFDEQFF
TRBJ1-1 many TRBV7-9 CASSFSWENTEAFF
TRBJ1-5 few TRBV30 CAWSLGRSNQPQHF
TRBJ2-3 . TRBV12-3/TRBV12-4 CASTSLQREAFTQYF
TRBJ2-7 . TRBV5-1 CASSLFYSYEQYF
TRBJ2-2 few TRBV23-1 CASSPRCGTNTGELFF
TRBJ2-7 many TRBV5-6 CASSRLDSSYEQYF
TRBJ2-1 many TRBV3-1 CASSQAPLIGGSNEQFF
TRBJ2-7 . TRBV12-3/TRBV12-4 CASSLGSGGGQYF
TRBJ1-4 few TRBV2 CASSDRDRAVATNEKLFF
TRBJ2-1 . TRBV5-1 CASSLERAPNEQFF
TRBJ2-7 many TRBV14 CASSQPTENTYEQYF
TRBJ1-1 . TRBV5-1 CASLPLTGGAAEAFF